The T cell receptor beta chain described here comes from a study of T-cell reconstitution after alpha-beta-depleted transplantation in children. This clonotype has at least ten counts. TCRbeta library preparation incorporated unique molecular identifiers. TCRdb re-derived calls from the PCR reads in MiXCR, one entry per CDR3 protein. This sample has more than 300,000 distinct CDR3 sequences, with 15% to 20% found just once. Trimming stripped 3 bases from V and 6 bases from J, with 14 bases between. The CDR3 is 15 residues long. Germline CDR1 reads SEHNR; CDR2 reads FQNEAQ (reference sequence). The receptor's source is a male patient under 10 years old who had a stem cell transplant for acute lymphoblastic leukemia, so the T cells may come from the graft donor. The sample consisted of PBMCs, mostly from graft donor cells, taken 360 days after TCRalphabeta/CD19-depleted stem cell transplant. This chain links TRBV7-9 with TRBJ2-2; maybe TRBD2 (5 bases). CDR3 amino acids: CASSFPYRAAGELFF. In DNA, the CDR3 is TGTGCCAGCAGCTTCCCCTACAGAGCGGCCGGGGAGCTGTTTTTT.